The TCR beta chain described here comes from a study of post-analysis software for immune sequencing data. Study-wide results and limits: Significantly lower normalized Chao1 diversity was seen in multiple sclerosis patients than in controls. About 5 TRBV segments, including TRBV5-6, TRBV5-1 and TRBV20-1, were more frequent in patients than controls.

Prepared libraries of TCR beta cDNA carried unique molecular identifiers. Once about 0.95 to 10 million T cells were used, hundreds of thousands of cDNA molecules resulted. In TCRdb, the PCR reads were re-called with MiXCR into one record per CDR3 protein. The repertoire holds around 260,000 distinct CDR3 sequences, with about 40% as singletons. V lost 0 bases, J lost 4 bases, and 6 bases lay in between. Germline V gives CDR1 LGHDT, CDR2 YNNKEL (reference sequence). The CDR3 runs 14 residues. As for this clonotype: What it binds is not known.

This clonotype was obtained from a girl aged 10-17 years with multiple sclerosis. Sequencing was carried out using blood. J is TRBJ2-2 and V is TRBV3-1; no clear D gene. CDR3: CASSQESGTGELFF. The CDR3 DNA reads as TGTGCCAGCAGCCAAGAATCCGGCACCGGGGAGCTGTTTTTT.